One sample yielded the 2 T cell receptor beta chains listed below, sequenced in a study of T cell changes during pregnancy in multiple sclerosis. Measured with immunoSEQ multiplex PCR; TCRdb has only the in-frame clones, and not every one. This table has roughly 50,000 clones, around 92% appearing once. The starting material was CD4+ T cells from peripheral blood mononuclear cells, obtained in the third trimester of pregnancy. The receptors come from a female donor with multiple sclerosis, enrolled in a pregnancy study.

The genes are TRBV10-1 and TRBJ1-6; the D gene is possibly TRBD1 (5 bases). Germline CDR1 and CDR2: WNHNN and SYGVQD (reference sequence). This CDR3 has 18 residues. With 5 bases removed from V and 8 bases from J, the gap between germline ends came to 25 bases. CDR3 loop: CASSPTARTSCGDSPLHF. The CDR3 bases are TGCGCCAGCAGTCCGACAGCCCGGACATCCTGCGGCGATTCACCCCTCCACTTT.

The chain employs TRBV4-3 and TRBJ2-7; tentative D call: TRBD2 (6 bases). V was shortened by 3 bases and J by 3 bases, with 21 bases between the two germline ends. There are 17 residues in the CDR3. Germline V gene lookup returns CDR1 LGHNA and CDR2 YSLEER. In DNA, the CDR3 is TGCGCCAGCAGCCACTATGCTTCCGGGACTGGGAACTACGAGCAGTACTTC. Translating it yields CASSHYASGTGNYEQYF.